This T cell receptor (beta chain) stems from a study of T-cell reconstitution after alpha-beta-depleted transplantation in children. This CDR3 contains 16 residues. Trimming took off 3 bases at V and 5 bases at J, with 19 bases between the two ends. Germline CDR1 is SEHNR and CDR2 is FQNEAQ (reference sequence). This clonotype was counted at least ten times. This sample's TCRbeta library carried unique molecular identifier barcodes. In TCRdb, the PCR reads were re-called with MiXCR into one record per CDR3 protein. Found here are 200,000 to 250,000 distinct CDR3 sequences, approximately 12% of them singletons; the top ten hold over 2%.

The chain recombines TRBV7-9 with TRBJ1-1; no definite D call. The sample consisted of PBMCs from the stem cell graft donor, taken from the stem cell graft. The source is a human donor who donated a stem cell graft to a child with acute lymphoblastic leukemia. CDR3 nucleotides: TGTGCCAGCAGCTTTGTCTTAAGGCCCTCGGGGACTGAAGCTTTCTTT. This codes for CASSFVLRPSGTEAFF.